The text below deals with one T cell receptor beta chain. The record originates from a study of T cell changes during pregnancy in multiple sclerosis. The table came from immunoSEQ multiplex PCR; TCRdb's copy has only in-frame clones and leaves some out. The repertoire has 80,000 to 100,000 clones, approximately 95% of them found once; the top ten carry 0.99%. After removal of 3 bases from V and 2 bases from J, the junction contained 9 bases not matched to a gene. CDR1 and CDR2 (germline): SNHLY, FYNNEI. The CDR3 sequence is 17 residues long. The origin of this receptor is a female donor with multiple sclerosis, enrolled in a pregnancy study. V and J are TRBV2 and TRBJ2-5, with TRBD2 identical over 10 bases. Specimen: peripheral blood, collected after pregnancy. CDR3 loop: CASSDRRSSGRQETQYF. CDR3 DNA sequence: TGTGCCAGCAGTGATCGCCGCTCTAGCGGGAGACAAGAGACCCAGTACTTC.